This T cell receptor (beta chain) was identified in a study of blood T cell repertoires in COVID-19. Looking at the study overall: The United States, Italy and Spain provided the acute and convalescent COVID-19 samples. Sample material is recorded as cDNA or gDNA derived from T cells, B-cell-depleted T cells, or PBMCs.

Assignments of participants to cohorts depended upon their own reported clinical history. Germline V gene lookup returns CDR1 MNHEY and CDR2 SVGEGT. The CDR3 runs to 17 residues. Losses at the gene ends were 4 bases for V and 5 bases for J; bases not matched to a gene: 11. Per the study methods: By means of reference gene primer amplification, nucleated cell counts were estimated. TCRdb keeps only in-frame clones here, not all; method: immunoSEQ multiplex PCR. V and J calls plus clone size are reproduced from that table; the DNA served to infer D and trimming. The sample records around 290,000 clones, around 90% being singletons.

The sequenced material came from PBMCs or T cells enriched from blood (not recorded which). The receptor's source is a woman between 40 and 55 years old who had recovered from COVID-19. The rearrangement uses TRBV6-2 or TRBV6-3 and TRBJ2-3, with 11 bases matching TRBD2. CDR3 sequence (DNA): TGTGCCAGCAGTTCTTCCCCCCAAACTAGCGGGGGAGATACGCAGTATTTT. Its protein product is CASSSSPQTSGGDTQYF.